Detailed here is one T cell receptor beta chain. What it binds is unknown. Data came from immunoSEQ multiplex PCR; TCRdb stores just in-frame clones and leaves some out. The table lists over 30,000 clones, 80% to 90% of them singletons. The data stem from a study of T cells in localized non-small cell lung cancer. Overall study results and limits: Within adjacent lung there appeared a median around 55 of the top 100 tumor clones.

The receptor's source is a male donor at least 60 years old with stage II lung adenocarcinoma. The specimen was peripheral blood mononuclear cells, collected before any cancer treatment.

CDR3 residues: CASSSLGQGISEKLFF. CDR3 DNA sequence: TGCGCCAGCAGCTCGTTGGGACAGGGGATTTCGGAAAAACTGTTTTTT. This sequence joins TRBV5-1 and TRBJ1-4, with 10 nucleotides matching TRBD1. Unmatched junction bases numbered 10, after V lost 3 bases and J lost 8 bases. The CDR3 covers 16 residues. The germline gives CDR1 SGHRS, CDR2 YFSETQ.